This passage covers 28 T cell receptor beta chains from one sample sequenced in a study of blood T cell repertoires in COVID-19. TCRdb's table, derived via immunoSEQ multiplex PCR, lists solely in-frame clones and lacks some. Among 400,000 or so clones listed, roughly 91% were seen once. The material sequenced was PBMCs or T cells enriched from blood (not recorded which). These receptors all stem from a man between 18 and 29 years old who had recovered from COVID-19.

The chain combines TRBV19 with TRBJ2-7; 7 bases match TRBD1. J was trimmed by 6 bases and V by 5 bases; bases with no gene match: 7. The CDR3 has 13 residues. Germline V lookup: CDR1 LNHDA, CDR2 SQIVND (reference sequence). The CDR3 DNA reads TGTGCCAGTAGTCCAGAGACAGGGCCCGAGCAGTACTTC. The encoded protein is CASSPETGPEQYF.

The rearrangement joins TRBV7-9 to TRBJ1-2, with TRBD1 matching over 9 bases. Germline assignment: CDR1 SEHNR and CDR2 FQNEAQ (reference sequence). This CDR3 region has 15 residues. The ends lost 5 bases at V and 3 bases at J; junction bases unmatched: 7. The CDR3 here is CASSMGQGGDYGYTF. The CDR3 nucleotides read TGTGCCAGCAGCATGGGACAGGGAGGTGACTATGGCTACACCTTC.

This chain joins TRBV7-8 and TRBJ1-2; D may be TRBD1 (6 bases). Trimming removed 3 bases at V and 4 bases at J, with 9 bases between. Germline CDR1 SGHVS, CDR2 FQNEAQ. This CDR3 has 13 residues. The DNA of the CDR3 is TGTGCCAGCAGCTTGCGGACAGTCTATGGCTACACCTTC. This translates into CASSLRTVYGYTF. The complete variable domain, with remaining parts taken from reference TRBV7-8 and TRBJ1-2, reads GAGVSQSPRYKVAKRGQDVALRCDPISGHVSLFWYQQALGQGPEFLTYFQNEAQLDKSGLPSDRFFAERPEGSVSTLKIQRTQQEDSAVYLCASSLRTVYGYTFGSGTRLTVV.

This chain uses TRBV7-9 with TRBJ1-4, with D unresolved. CDR3 length: 13 residues. Trimming cost V 5 bases and J 7 bases, with 11 bases left between them. CDR1 SEHNR and CDR2 FQNEAQ come from the germline V gene (reference sequence). The CDR3 here is CASSNSGGEKLFF. The CDR3 region has the DNA TGTGCCAGCAGCAATTCTGGAGGTGAAAAACTGTTTTTT.

The chain links TRBV15 to TRBJ1-1, with D perhaps TRBD1 (6 bases). This CDR3 region has 15 residues. Germline values: CDR1 LNHNV, CDR2 YYDKDF (reference sequence). The V and J ends lost 4 bases and 0 bases respectively, with 12 bases between them. The DNA for the CDR3 is TGTGCCACCAGCACCCGGACAGTCATGAACACTGAAGCTTTCTTT. Translating it yields CATSTRTVMNTEAFF.

The CDR3 nucleotides read TGCGCCAGCAGCTTGGGACGGGGACTAGCGGGGGGCGGCCAAGAGACCCAGTACTTC. Protein: CASSLGRGLAGGGQETQYF. The J gene is TRBJ2-5, the V gene TRBV5-1; TRBD2 agrees at 15 bases. The CDR3 is made up of 19 amino acids. Germline CDR1 SGHRS, CDR2 YFSETQ. V lost 0 bases to trimming and J lost 1 base; unmatched junction nucleotides: 7. The full variable domain, with the rest looked up from reference TRBV5-1 and TRBJ2-5, is KAGVTQTPRYLIKTRGQQVTLSCSPISGHRSVSWYQQTPGQGLQFLFEYFSETQRNKGNFPGRFSGRQFSNSRSEMNVSTLELGDSALYLCASSLGRGLAGGGQETQYFGPGTRLLVL.

This chain connects TRBV27 to TRBJ1-3; D is ambiguous. Germline assignment: CDR1 MNHEY and CDR2 SMNVEV (reference sequence). The CDR3 sequence is 14 residues long. V was pared by 8 bases and J by 0 bases, with 11 bases between. In DNA, the CDR3 is TGTGCCAGCCGGGGTCTACGCTCTGGAAACACCATATATTTT. Protein product: CASRGLRSGNTIYF.

The chain recombines TRBV4-1 with TRBJ2-5, with 9 bases matching TRBD2. With V trimmed by 1 base and J by 5 bases, 5 bases remained unmatched. This CDR3 is built from 15 residues. Germline V gene sequence: CDR1 MGHRA, CDR2 YSYEKL. In nucleotides, the CDR3 is TGCGCCAGCAGCCAAGGGACTAGCGTTTTGGAGACCCAGTACTTC. Translating gives CASSQGTSVLETQYF.

The V and J genes are TRBV19 and TRBJ1-1; no clear D gene. Trimming pared 3 bases from V and 6 bases from J, leaving 5 bases between. Per the germline V gene, CDR1 is LNHDA and CDR2 is SQIVND (reference sequence). The CDR3 is 11 residues long. CDR3 DNA sequence: TGTGCCAGTAGTATCAGGTCTGAAGCTTTCTTT. This sequence encodes CASSIRSEAFF.

The chain links TRBV9 to TRBJ2-5; a weak D match, TRBD2 (6 bases). The germline V gene has CDR1 SGDLS and CDR2 YYNGEE. V was clipped by 4 bases and J by 2 bases, with 12 bases between them. This CDR3 spans 14 amino acids. CDR3 sequence: CASSPRDSQETQYF. The CDR3 DNA follows: TGTGCCAGCAGCCCCCGGGACTCACAAGAGACCCAGTACTTC.

The chain uses TRBV5-6 and TRBJ2-7; 9 bases are shared with TRBD2. This CDR3 is built from 16 residues. V shed 0 bases, J shed 2 bases, and the junction held 6 bases outside the gene matches. The V gene's germline CDR1 is SGHDT and CDR2 YYEEEE. The CDR3 DNA is TGTGCCAGCAGCTTGGGCTCCAGCGGGAGGACCTACGAGCAGTACTTC. It specifies CASSLGSSGRTYEQYF. Full variable domain (remainder filled in from reference TRBV5-6 and TRBJ2-7): DAGVTQSPTHLIKTRGQQVTLRCSPKSGHDTVSWYQQALGQGPQFIFQYYEEEERQRGNFPDRFSGHQFPNYSSELNVNALLLGDSALYLCASSLGSSGRTYEQYFGPGTRLTVT.

This clone was observed a single time. V usage is TRBV3-1 (or the pseudogene TRBV3-2) and J usage is TRBJ1-6; a possible D gene is TRBD1 (5 bases). With 1 base removed from V and 8 bases from J, the gap between germline ends came to 15 bases. The germline V gene has CDR1 LGHDT and CDR2 YNNKEL (reference sequence). CDR3 size: 16 residues. As DNA, the CDR3 is TGTGCCAGCAGCCAAGTAGGGATCGACAGCCATTCACCCCTCCACTTT. Its translation: CASSQVGIDSHSPLHF.

The chain uses TRBV25-1 and TRBJ2-7; D is ambiguous. CDR1 MGHDK and CDR2 SYGVNS come from the germline V gene. CDR3 length: 11 amino acids. Trimming took 6 bases from V and 3 from J, leaving 6 bases between them. The CDR3 loop reads CASRLNYEQYF. For the CDR3, the DNA is TGTGCCAGCAGGCTAAACTACGAGCAGTACTTC.

V gene TRBV30 combines with J gene TRBJ1-1, with a possible D match to TRBD1 (6 bases). Trimming stripped 8 bases from V and 4 bases from J, with 14 bases between. Germline values: CDR1 GTSNPN, CDR2 SVGIG (reference sequence). This CDR3 has 12 residues. The CDR3 loop is CAIARGSTEAFF. In nucleotides, the CDR3 is TGTGCCATTGCCAGGGGCAGCACTGAAGCTTTCTTT.

V and J are TRBV30 and TRBJ2-1; D might be TRBD2 (6 bases). This CDR3 is 14 amino acids long. Germline V gene lookup returns CDR1 GTSNPN and CDR2 SVGIG (reference sequence). Trimming removed 3 bases at V and 8 bases at J, with 17 bases between. The CDR3, as DNA: TGTGCCTGGAGGGATATTAGCGGTTCAGATGAGCAGTTCTTC. It yields the protein CAWRDISGSDEQFF.

V and J are TRBV6-2 or TRBV6-3 and TRBJ1-5, with D possibly being TRBD1 (5 bases). V was trimmed by 2 bases and J by 0 bases, leaving 11 bases between them. This CDR3 is built from 16 residues. Germline assignment: CDR1 MNHEY and CDR2 SVGEGT. The CDR3 spells CASSYVSGLSNQPQHF. CDR3 sequence (DNA): TGTGCCAGCAGTTACGTGTCAGGGCTTAGCAATCAGCCCCAGCATTTT.

The chain uses TRBV3-1 (or the pseudogene TRBV3-2) and TRBJ1-1; the match to TRBD1 covers 8 bases. The CDR3 contains 19 residues. Germline values: CDR1 LGHDT, CDR2 YNNKEL (reference sequence). After removal of 4 bases from V and 0 bases from J, the junction contained 16 bases not matched to a gene. The CDR3 nucleotides are TGTGCCAGCAGCCCGAGTGGAGACAGGGGCGGACGGATGAACACTGAAGCTTTCTTT. Translated, it gives CASSPSGDRGGRMNTEAFF.

The chain recombines TRBV10-3 with TRBJ2-1, with 10 positions matching TRBD2. Trimming cost V 4 bases and J 7 bases; bases outside gene matches: 7. Germline CDR1 reads ENHRY; CDR2 reads SYGVKD. The CDR3 totals 15 residues. The CDR3 is CAISGLAGVTNEQFF. In DNA, the CDR3 is TGTGCCATCAGTGGGCTAGCGGGAGTAACAAATGAGCAGTTCTTC.

This clone was recorded once. The chain employs TRBV28 and TRBJ1-2, with no clear D. Germline CDR1 is MDHEN and CDR2 is SYDVKM. V was trimmed by 4 bases and J by 4 bases, leaving 13 bases between them. The CDR3 is 14 residues long. The CDR3: CASSYYPAGYGYTF. DNA of the CDR3: TGTGCCAGCAGTTACTATCCCGCCGGCTATGGCTACACCTTC.

The chain combines TRBV9 with TRBJ2-6; D remains ambiguous. The CDR3 spans 15 residues. Germline V CDR1 and CDR2: SGDLS, YYNGEE. Deletions cut 0 bases from V and 4 bases from J, with 8 bases between. The CDR3 nucleotides read TGTGCCAGCAGCGTAGTCGGGTCCGGGGCCAACGTCCTGACTTTC. It codes for CASSVVGSGANVLTF.

The chain is built from TRBV2 and TRBJ2-5; TRBD1 is a possible D gene (7 bases). CDR3 size: 14 residues. The V end lost 7 bases, the J end lost 1 base, and 13 bases lay between the germline ends. The germline V gene encodes CDR1 SNHLY and CDR2 FYNNEI. The CDR3: CASTAGTAQETQYF. The CDR3 bases are TGTGCCAGCACTGCGGGGACAGCCCAAGAGACCCAGTACTTC.

The genes are TRBV7-9 and TRBJ1-6; possibly TRBD1 for D (6 bases). The V end was cut by 3 bases, the J end by 7 bases, with 7 bases between. Germline V lookup: CDR1 SEHNR, CDR2 FQNEAQ (reference sequence). The CDR3 runs to 13 residues. CDR3 nucleotides: TGTGCCAGCAGCTTCACAGGGAATTCACCCCTCCACTTT. Its protein is CASSFTGNSPLHF.

This sequence joins TRBV3-1 (or the pseudogene TRBV3-2) and TRBJ2-7, with TRBD2 identical over 10 bases. The V segment lost 4 bases and the J segment 7 bases; nucleotides outside the gene matches: 7. The CDR3 length is 14 residues. The germline gives CDR1 LGHDT, CDR2 YNNKEL (reference sequence). CDR3 nucleotides: TGTGCCAGCAGCCCTATAGCGGGAGGTGGGGAGCAGTACTTC. Translating gives CASSPIAGGGEQYF.

The chain uses TRBV28 and TRBJ2-7; the match to TRBD1 covers 10 bases. V shed 6 bases, J shed 2 bases, and the junction held 4 bases outside the gene matches. Germline CDR1 is MDHEN and CDR2 is SYDVKM. The length of the CDR3 is 14 residues. The CDR3 nucleotides are TGTGCCAGCAGCTACGGGACAGGGGCCTACGAGCAGTACTTC. Protein sequence: CASSYGTGAYEQYF.

CDR3 sequence reads: CASSQGTGANFNEQFF. DNA for the CDR3: TGTGCCAGCAGCCAAGGGACGGGAGCCAACTTCAATGAGCAGTTCTTC. The chain employs TRBV3-1 (or the pseudogene TRBV3-2) and TRBJ2-1; D is perhaps TRBD2 (6 bases). CDR3 length: 16 residues. CDR1 LGHDT and CDR2 YNNKEL come from the germline V gene (reference sequence). Trimming left V 1 base short and J 6 bases short, with 16 bases between.

The chain uses TRBV18 and TRBJ2-3, with TRBD2 matching over 9 bases. The trim removed 0 bases at V and 4 bases at J, leaving 5 bases unmatched. Germline CDR1 and CDR2: KGHSH and LQKENI. The CDR3 length is 16 residues. The CDR3 sequence: CASSPPNSGGADTQYF. The CDR3 region has the DNA TGTGCCAGCTCACCACCGAATAGCGGGGGTGCAGATACGCAGTATTTT. The full variable domain, with the rest looked up from reference TRBV18 and TRBJ2-3, is NAGVMQNPRHLVRRRGQEARLRCSPMKGHSHVYWYRQLPEEGLKFMVYLQKENIIDESGMPKERFSAEFPKEGPSILRIQQVVRGDSAAYFCASSPPNSGGADTQYFGPGTRLTVL.

The chain joins TRBV5-1 to TRBJ1-6; TRBD1 matches at 7 bases. Germline values: CDR1 SGHRS, CDR2 YFSETQ. The CDR3 has 15 amino acids. With V trimmed by 4 bases and J by 5 bases, 6 bases remained unmatched. Written as DNA, the CDR3 is TGCGCCAGCAGCGTAGCCCAGGGGGATAATTCACCCCTCCACTTT. It is translated as CASSVAQGDNSPLHF.

The rearrangement uses TRBV6-1 and TRBJ1-5; TRBD1 matches at 7 bases. V trimming: 2 bases; J trimming: 6 bases; junction bases outside the gene matches: 7. Germline V gene data show CDR1 as MNHNS and CDR2 as SASEGT. This CDR3 is 15 amino acids long. In DNA, the CDR3 is TGTGCCAGCAGTGAAACGCAGGGGGTCGGTCAGCCCCAGCATTTT. Amino acid sequence: CASSETQGVGQPQHF.